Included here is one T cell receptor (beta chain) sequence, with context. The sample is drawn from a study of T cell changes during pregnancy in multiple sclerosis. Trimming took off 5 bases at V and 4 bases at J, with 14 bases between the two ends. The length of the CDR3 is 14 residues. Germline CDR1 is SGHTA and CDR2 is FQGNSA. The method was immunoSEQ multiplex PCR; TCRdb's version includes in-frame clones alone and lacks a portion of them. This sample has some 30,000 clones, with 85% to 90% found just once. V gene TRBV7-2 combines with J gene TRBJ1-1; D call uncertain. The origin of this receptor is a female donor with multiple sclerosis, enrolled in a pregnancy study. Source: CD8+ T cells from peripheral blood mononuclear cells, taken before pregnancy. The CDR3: CASSPGPRGTEAFF. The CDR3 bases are TGTGCCAGCAGCCCTGGCCCCCGGGGCACTGAAGCTTTCTTT.